A single sample is the source of the 3 T cell receptor beta chains below, sequenced in a study of blood T cell repertoires in COVID-19. Method: immunoSEQ multiplex PCR; TCRdb's copy keeps in-frame clones and lacks some. The table has more than 40,000 clones, around nine tenths seen once. The source material was peripheral blood. The receptors stem from a man between 65 and 85 years old with acute or convalescent COVID-19.

The chain uses TRBV27 and TRBJ2-7; possibly TRBD2 for D (6 bases). V dropped 0 bases and J dropped 7 bases, with 16 bases sitting between them. The CDR3 covers 15 residues. The germline V gene encodes CDR1 MNHEY and CDR2 SMNVEV (reference sequence). The CDR3 nucleotides read TGTGCCAGCAGTTTATCGGGACTCCTTGTGGGGGAGCAGTACTTC. Residues: CASSLSGLLVGEQYF.

The J gene is TRBJ1-3, the V gene TRBV30; D unclear. CDR1 and CDR2 from the germline V gene are GTSNPN and SVGIG (reference sequence). V was clipped by 0 bases and J by 7 bases, with 7 bases between them. This CDR3 is built from 12 residues. The CDR3, as DNA: TGTGCCTGGAGTGTAACCAGGAACACCATATATTTT. Its translation: CAWSVTRNTIYF.

The chain has TRBV10-1 and TRBJ1-5; the D is unclear. The CDR3 is 14 amino acids. Germline V gives CDR1 WNHNN, CDR2 SYGVQD (reference sequence). V was cut by 10 bases and J by 4 bases, with 17 bases left in between. The CDR3 loop reads CATGRRVGNQPQHF. CDR3 DNA: TGCGCCACCGGTCGTCGGGTCGGTAATCAGCCCCAGCATTTT.